This TCR beta chain was sequenced for a study of STAT3 mutations in large granular lymphocyte leukemia. Looking at the study overall: Among longitudinally sequenced T-LGLL patients, roughly half had canonical activating STAT3 mutations detected. Immunosuppressive therapy was given to more than half of T-LGLL patients. Study-level findings and limits: In several patients, dominant TCR clone burden exceeded STAT3 mutant burden. Every T-cell large granular lymphocyte leukemia patient had at least one immunodominant TCR beta clonotype. Clonal expansion was inferred from samples taken at other timepoints.

To note about this clone: Its antigen is undetermined.

The protocol was immunoSEQ multiplex PCR, while the TCRdb copy is restricted to in-frame clones and leaves out a portion. The table includes some 27,000 clones, roughly 80% detected once. The CDR3 extends over 15 amino acids. V lost 4 bases, J lost 13 bases, and 15 bases stayed unmatched. Germline-derived CDR1 and CDR2 are SGHRS and YFSETQ. The sequenced material came from peripheral blood mononuclear cells. The chain links TRBV5-1 to TRBJ1-2, with 11 nucleotides matching TRBD1. The clonotype was recovered from a woman aged 45-59 years with T-cell large granular lymphocyte leukemia. Some clones in this sample may be carry-over from other donors' samples. The CDR3: CASSGNPGQGEIITF. The CDR3 DNA reads TGCGCCAGCAGCGGAAATCCGGGACAGGGGGAGATAATCACCTTC. The full variable domain, with the rest looked up from reference TRBV5-1 and TRBJ1-2, is KAGVTQTPRYLIKTRGQQVTLSCSPISGHRSVSWYQQTPGQGLQFLFEYFSETQRNKGNFPGRFSGRQFSNSRSEMNVSTLELGDSALYLCASSGNPGQGEIITFGSGTRLTVV.